This is a list of T cell receptor beta chains from one sample in a study of cytomegalovirus exposure and HLA in healthy donors. Clones were read by immunoSEQ multiplex PCR, and TCRdb kept only the in-frame ones, dropping some. The sample yields roughly 120,000 clones, 82% seen once. The sequenced sample consisted of PBMCs. Every receptor here comes from a young woman in good health and CMV-seronegative. Each CDR3 is given with its conserved first and last residue.

j_call v_call cdr3_aa
TRBJ1-2 TRBV7-6 CASSPGTGFYKGYGYTF
TRBJ2-5 TRBV9 CASSPGGRATQYF
TRBJ1-1 TRBV29-1 CSVSVHTEAFF
TRBJ1-2 TRBV11-2 CASSSQKTVHYGYTF
TRBJ1-4 TRBV29-1 CSVSRGGPEFNEKLFF
TRBJ2-3 TRBV25-1 CASMERSTDTQYF
TRBJ1-5 TRBV4-1 CASSQVEGDRNQPQHF
TRBJ1-1 TRBV21-1 CASSDRSTAEAFF
TRBJ2-6 TRBV27 CASSQDRKGSGANVLTF
TRBJ2-7 TRBV28 CAICSPSGGNYEQYF
TRBJ2-2 TRBV15 CATSRARGYTSNTGELFF
TRBJ1-1 TRBV4-1 CASSQDLQVNTEAFF
TRBJ1-6 TRBV4-3 CASSQVPGGTSPLHF
TRBJ2-1 TRBV10-3 CAIRADRGNYNEQFF
TRBJ2-7 TRBV5-1 CASSLAGTGSHEQYF
TRBJ2-1 TRBV9 CASSPSYNEQFF
TRBJ1-1 TRBV6-6 CASSYDTGITEAFF
TRBJ1-4 TRBV28 CASIQAGATNEKLFF
TRBJ2-3 TRBV28 CASSPHGEGTDTQYF
TRBJ1-4 TRBV18 CASSFLRTDNEKLFF
TRBJ1-1 TRBV29-1 CSVGSHLLMNTEAFF
TRBJ1-1 TRBV2 CATGGGRTEAFF
TRBJ1-2 TRBV28 CASSIDRGSYGYTF
TRBJ2-2 TRBV29-1 CSAGLAGDTGELFF
TRBJ2-2 TRBV29-1 CSVVTSGSVDTGELFF
TRBJ1-5 TRBV2 CASSELQGNQPQHF
TRBJ2-5 TRBV7-9 CASSLVSGGQETQYF
TRBJ1-2 TRBV27 CASSLSTAGGSYGYTF
TRBJ2-3 TRBV2 CAPGREGTQYF
TRBJ2-5 TRBV7-7 CASSPKTSSQETQYF
TRBJ1-2 TRBV6-5 CASSYSRGYGYTF
TRBJ1-6 TRBV2 CASTDDRGGSPLHF
TRBJ2-7 TRBV5-1 CASSFGLRDSSSYEQYF
TRBJ2-7 TRBV10-3 CAISEFGTAKGGEQYF
TRBJ1-1 TRBV29-1 CSVEGRYHTEAFF
TRBJ2-7 TRBV13 CASSHRTYPLYEQYF
TRBJ2-7 TRBV4-1 CASSKGLAGAGEQYF
TRBJ1-1 TRBV4-3 CASSQETNREAFF
TRBJ2-5 TRBV2 CASSGLAGVGGQETQYF
TRBJ2-5 TRBV7-2 CASSLDGSGRAWETQYF
TRBJ1-6 TRBV6-5 CASSYGTDNSPLHF
TRBJ2-2 TRBV29-1 CSVDPGGNTGELFF
TRBJ2-3 TRBV28 CASSREPSTDTQYF
TRBJ2-1 TRBV11-3 CASSLRDHYNEQFF
TRBJ1-4 TRBV11-2 CASSLVRRPNEKLFF
TRBJ1-3 TRBV9 CASSVALGGTGNTIYF
TRBJ1-1 TRBV27 CASSLSGLGAAFF
TRBJ1-5 TRBV4-1 CASSLNNLQGQPQHF
TRBJ2-1 TRBV15 CATSRGTTSGNNEQFF
TRBJ1-1 TRBV11-2 CASSLVTGPYTEAFF
TRBJ2-1 TRBV6-6 CASQTGIEQFF
TRBJ2-5 TRBV7-9 CASSSGGGGQSAETQYF
TRBJ2-6 TRBV29-1 CSVVGEAGANVLTF
TRBJ2-7 TRBV6-5 CASSYSDRRWDEQYF
TRBJ2-6 TRBV7-9 CASSLGGGSGANVLTF
TRBJ1-1 TRBV5-1 CASSLGGGNMNTEAFF
TRBJ2-3 TRBV5-4 CASSYSISGDTQYF